This TCR beta chain was observed in a study of memory CD4+ T cells and cytomegalovirus serostatus (dated 2019 in TCRdb). For the study in its entirety: The 35 or so healthy Belgian adults in the cohort included 9 who were CMV seropositive and 24 who were CMV seronegative. To replicate a published TCR-based CMV serostatus classifier, the study sequenced CD4+ memory TCRbeta repertoires from a Belgian cohort whose cytomegalovirus serostatus was known. The study at large found these results: CMV serostatus prediction reached a median bootstrapped AUC of 0.95 with the original framework and roughly 0.9 with a US-trained random forest. Of around 160 previously reported CMV-associated TCRbeta sequences, 67 appeared in the CD4+ memory repertoires, each in one to five individuals. The results were interpreted as suggesting that the CMV-associated TCR signature is largely present in the CD4+ memory repertoire. On the Belgian cohort, the classifier based on the original framework reached a median bootstrapped AUC of nearly 0.97, with a 95% CI of 0.76-1.00. Only CD4+CD45RO+ memory cells were sequenced, in contrast to the original study, which included naive and memory CD4+ and CD8+ populations.

The Quick-DNA Microprep Kit was used to extract genomic DNA from the sorted cells. TCRbeta DNA was amplified with the immunoSEQ hsTCRbeta kit following the manufacturer's protocol. An Illumina MiSeq instrument was used to sequence the TCRbeta libraries. From the authors' description of their analysis: Once out-of-frame sequences had been removed, more than 2 million distinct TCRbeta sequences were left, which works out to an average of approximately 70,000 per individual. Each individual was scored using the number of 164 previously reported CMV-associated TCRbeta sequences that the individual carried and the total number of productive distinct TCRbeta sequences. A beta-binomial model was reimplemented in Python, and scikit-learn random forests with default parameters were trained on data from the US cohort. Classifier performance on the Belgian cohort was summarized as median AUC with percentile confidence intervals calculated over 10,000 bootstrap iterations. TCRdb took this table from immuneACCESS and kept in-frame rearrangements with V and J called. Such tables lack part of the clones; where checked against another copy, unresolved V genes explain under half of the gap, and the rest is unexplained. The V and J calls and clone size come from that table; D and trimming were worked out from the DNA. Here the sample has approximately 50,000 clones; over 65% occur a single time. 2.6% of the sample comes from the top ten.

V loses 4 bases at its end and J loses 4 bases; junction bases beyond the gene matches: 8. Looking up the germline V gene yields CDR1 SQVTM and CDR2 ANQGSEA. The CDR3, cysteine through phenylalanine, is 14 amino acids long. Only CDR3 DNA is held: 42 bases, read in frame from base 1. Single viable CD3+CD4+CD8-CD45RO+ cells were sorted as memory CD4+ T cells on a FACSAria II. To determine CMV serostatus, a Roche Elecsys assay was used that detects serum IgG against CMV pp150, pp28, p38 and p52. Following thawing, total CD4+ T cells were enriched through positive selection using CD4 magnetic microbeads. The samples came from a different study that was designed specifically to examine the CD4+ T cell memory repertoire. Following standard operating procedures, peripheral blood mononuclear cells were isolated and cryopreserved, while serum was kept at -80 degrees C. Staining used CD3-PerCP (BW264/56), CD4-APC (RPA-T4), CD45RO-PE (UCHT1) and CD8-Pacific Orange (3B5) antibodies, with Sytox blue excluding non-viable cells.

This clone was found a few times. No antigen is known for it. No base quality values were provided; no much bigger clone lies one nucleotide off. The sequencing sample was made of memory CD4+ T cells from blood. This receptor chain uses TRBV29-1 and TRBJ1-1, and TRBD1 aligns with 8 junction nucleotides. This sequence originates from an adult in good health and CMV-seropositive. The CDR3 protein: CSVVAGGVRTEAFF. Read as DNA, the sequence is TGCAGCGTTGTCGCAGGGGGCGTCCGCACTGAAGCTTTCTTT.